Below, one TCR beta chain is given with its context. The antigen is undetermined. At one boundary the junction diverges from the germline segment, which might be a read error. The data stem from a study of cytomegalovirus exposure and HLA in healthy donors. Use of 60 Vbeta and 13 Jbeta primers characterized the PCR. Profiling relied on immunoSEQ multiplex PCR, and the TCRdb table lists in-frame clones only, not all of them. The sample has about 160,000 clones; approximately 75% are singletons. This CDR3 contains 15 residues. Germline V gives CDR1 SGHKS, CDR2 YYEKEE (reference sequence). Study-level points and caveats: Among donors in an Asian-associated ancestry cluster, a later analysis reportedly found fewer N-insertions than the approximately 700-donor mean. Overall, roughly 170 TCR beta chains were annotated as cytomegalovirus-associated.

The sample was PBMCs. The receptor was isolated from a man in his fifties or sixties in good health and CMV-seropositive. The chain employs TRBV5-5 and TRBJ1-5; 8 nucleotides agree with TRBD1. The CDR3 DNA follows: TGTGCCAGCAGATTGGGACAGGTTAGCAATCAGCCCCAGCATTTT. Translated, it gives CASRLGQVSNQPQHF.